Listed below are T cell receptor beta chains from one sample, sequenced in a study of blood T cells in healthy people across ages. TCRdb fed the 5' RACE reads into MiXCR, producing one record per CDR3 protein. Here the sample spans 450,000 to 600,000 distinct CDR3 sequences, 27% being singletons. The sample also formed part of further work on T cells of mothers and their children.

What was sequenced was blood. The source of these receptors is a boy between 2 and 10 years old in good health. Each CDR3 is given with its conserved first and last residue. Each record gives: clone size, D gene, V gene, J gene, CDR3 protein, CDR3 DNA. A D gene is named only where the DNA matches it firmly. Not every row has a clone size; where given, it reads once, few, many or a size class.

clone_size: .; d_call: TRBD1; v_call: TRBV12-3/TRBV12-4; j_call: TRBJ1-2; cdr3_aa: CASSPTGELYGYTF; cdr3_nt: TGTGCCAGCAGCCCGACAGGGGAACTCTATGGCTACACCTTC
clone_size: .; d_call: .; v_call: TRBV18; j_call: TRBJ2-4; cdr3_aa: CASSPGLANAKNIQYF; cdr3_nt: TGTGCCAGCTCACCAGGGCTAGCGAACGCCAAAAACATTCAGTACTTC
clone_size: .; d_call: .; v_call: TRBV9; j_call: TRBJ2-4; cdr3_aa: CASSAETLDDIQYF; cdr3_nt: TGTGCCAGCAGCGCCGAAACTTTGGATGACATTCAGTACTTC
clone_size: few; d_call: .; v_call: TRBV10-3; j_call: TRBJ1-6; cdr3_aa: CAIRVTGTRDSPLHF; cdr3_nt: TGTGCCATCAGGGTCACAGGGACCCGGGATTCACCCCTCCACTTT
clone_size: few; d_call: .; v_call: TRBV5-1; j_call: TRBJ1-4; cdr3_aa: CASSLDGSSDEKLFF; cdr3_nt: TGCGCCAGCAGCTTGGACGGCTCCTCGGATGAAAAACTGTTTTTT
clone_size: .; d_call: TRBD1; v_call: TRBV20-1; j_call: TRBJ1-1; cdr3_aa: CSARERGRNTEAFF; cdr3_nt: TGCAGTGCTAGAGAAAGGGGGCGGAACACTGAAGCTTTCTTT
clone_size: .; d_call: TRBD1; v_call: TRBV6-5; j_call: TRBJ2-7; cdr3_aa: CASSSIRDRGSYEQYF; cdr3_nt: TGTGCCAGCAGTTCTATCAGGGACAGGGGGTCCTACGAGCAGTACTTC
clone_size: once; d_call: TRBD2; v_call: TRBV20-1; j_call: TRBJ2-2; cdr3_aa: CSARVMAGGSGELFF; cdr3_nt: TGCAGTGCTAGAGTTATGGCGGGGGGGTCCGGGGAGCTGTTTTTT
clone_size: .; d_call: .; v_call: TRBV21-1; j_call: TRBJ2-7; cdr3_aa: CASSTQGRAYEQYF; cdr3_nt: TGTGCCAGCAGCACTCAGGGGCGGGCCTACGAGCAGTACTTC
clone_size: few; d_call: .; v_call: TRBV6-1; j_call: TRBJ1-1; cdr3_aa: CASSVSTSNTEAFF; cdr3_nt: TGTGCCAGCAGTGTTAGCACTTCGAACACTGAAGCTTTCTTT
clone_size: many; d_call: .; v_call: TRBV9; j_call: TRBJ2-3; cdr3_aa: CASSVATDTQYF; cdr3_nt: TGTGCCAGCAGCGTAGCTACAGATACGCAGTATTTT
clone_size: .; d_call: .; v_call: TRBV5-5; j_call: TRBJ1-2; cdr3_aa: CASSPPGRPDGYTF; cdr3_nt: TGTGCCAGCAGCCCGCCGGGACGGCCTGATGGCTACACCTTC
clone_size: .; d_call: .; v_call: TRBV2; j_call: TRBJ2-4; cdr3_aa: CASMPRSGDIQYF; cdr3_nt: TGTGCCAGCATGCCTCGATCAGGGGACATTCAGTACTTC
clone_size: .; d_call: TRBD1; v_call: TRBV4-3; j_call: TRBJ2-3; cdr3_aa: CPSSPRDRDTDTQYF; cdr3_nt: TGCCCCAGCAGCCCCCGGGACAGGGACACAGATACGCAGTATTTT
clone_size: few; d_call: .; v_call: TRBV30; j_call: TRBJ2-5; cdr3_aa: CAWSVKGGLPEETQYF; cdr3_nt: TGTGCCTGGAGTGTAAAGGGCGGGCTTCCAGAAGAGACCCAGTACTTC
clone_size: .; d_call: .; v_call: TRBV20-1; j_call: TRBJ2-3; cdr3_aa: CSARAGNSPDTQYF; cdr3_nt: TGCAGTGCCCGGGCAGGGAATAGCCCAGATACGCAGTATTTT
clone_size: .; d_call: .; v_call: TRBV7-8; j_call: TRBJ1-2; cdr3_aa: CASSSKSRNYGYTF; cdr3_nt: TGTGCCAGCAGCTCGAAGTCCCGGAACTATGGCTACACCTTC
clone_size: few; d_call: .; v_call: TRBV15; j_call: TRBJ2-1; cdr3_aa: CATSSHLDSFNEQFF; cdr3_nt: TGTGCCACCAGCAGCCACCTCGACAGTTTCAATGAGCAGTTCTTC
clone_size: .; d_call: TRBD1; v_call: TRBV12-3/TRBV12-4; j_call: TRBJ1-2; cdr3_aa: CASSLTGGFGYTF; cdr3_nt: TGTGCCAGCAGTTTAACAGGGGGCTTTGGCTACACCTTC
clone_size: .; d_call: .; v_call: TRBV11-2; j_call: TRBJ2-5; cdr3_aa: CASSLEEATTQYF; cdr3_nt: TGTGCCAGCAGCTTAGAAGAGGCAACGACCCAGTACTTC
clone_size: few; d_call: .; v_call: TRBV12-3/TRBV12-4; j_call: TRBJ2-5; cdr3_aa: CASSYLGVETQYF; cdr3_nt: TGTGCCAGCAGCTATCTAGGCGTGGAGACCCAGTACTTC
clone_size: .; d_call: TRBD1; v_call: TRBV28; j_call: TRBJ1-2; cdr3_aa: CASRARDRTYGYTF; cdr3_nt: TGTGCCAGCAGGGCCCGGGACAGGACCTATGGCTACACCTTC
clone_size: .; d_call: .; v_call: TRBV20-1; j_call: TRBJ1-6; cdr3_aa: CSASGSPSGSPLHF; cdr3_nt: TGCAGTGCTAGTGGATCCCCTAGTGGGTCACCCCTCCACTTT
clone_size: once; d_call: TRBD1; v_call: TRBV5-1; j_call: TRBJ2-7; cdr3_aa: CASAFTGEYEQYF; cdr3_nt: TGCGCCAGCGCCTTCACAGGGGAATACGAGCAGTACTTC
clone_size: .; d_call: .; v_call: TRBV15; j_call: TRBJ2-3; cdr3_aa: CATSRDPGGSTDTQYF; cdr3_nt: TGTGCCACCAGCAGAGACCCCGGGGGCAGCACAGATACGCAGTATTTT
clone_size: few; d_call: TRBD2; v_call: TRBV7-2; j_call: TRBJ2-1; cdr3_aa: CASSSGLAGEGNEQFF; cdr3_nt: TGTGCCAGCAGCTCTGGACTAGCGGGAGAGGGCAATGAGCAGTTCTTC
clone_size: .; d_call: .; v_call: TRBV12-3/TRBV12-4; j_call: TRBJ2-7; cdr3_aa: CANLQGRYEQYF; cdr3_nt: TGTGCCAACCTTCAGGGGCGTTACGAGCAGTACTTC
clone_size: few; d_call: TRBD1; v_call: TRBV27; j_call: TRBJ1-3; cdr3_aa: CASSLFAGAGGPGSGNTIYF; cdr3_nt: TGTGCCAGCAGTTTATTTGCGGGGGCAGGGGGCCCGGGATCTGGAAACACCATATATTTT
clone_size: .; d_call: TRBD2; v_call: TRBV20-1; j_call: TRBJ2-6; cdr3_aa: CSASGVSGANVLTF; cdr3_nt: TGCAGTGCGAGCGGGGTCTCTGGGGCCAACGTCCTGACTTTC
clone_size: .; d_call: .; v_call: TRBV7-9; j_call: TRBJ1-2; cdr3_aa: CASSLIGTLEVYTF; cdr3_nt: TGTGCCAGCAGCTTAATCGGGACTCTAGAGGTTTACACCTTC
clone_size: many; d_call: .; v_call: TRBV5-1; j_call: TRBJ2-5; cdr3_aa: CASSPSLLQTGETQYF; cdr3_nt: TGCGCCAGCAGCCCGAGCCTTCTCCAAACGGGGGAGACCCAGTACTTC
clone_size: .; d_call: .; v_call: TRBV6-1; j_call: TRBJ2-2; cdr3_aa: CASSEVRGKNTGELFF; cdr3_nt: TGTGCCAGCAGTGAAGTGCGCGGGAAGAACACCGGGGAGCTGTTTTTT
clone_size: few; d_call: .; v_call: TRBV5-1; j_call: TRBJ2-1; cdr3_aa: CASSLVGGPANEQFF; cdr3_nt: TGCGCCAGCAGCTTGGTTGGGGGGCCAGCCAATGAGCAGTTCTTC
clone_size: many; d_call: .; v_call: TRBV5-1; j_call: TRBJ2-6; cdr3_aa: CASSWVLNSGANVLTF; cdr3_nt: TGCGCCAGCAGCTGGGTACTGAACTCTGGGGCCAACGTCCTGACTTTC
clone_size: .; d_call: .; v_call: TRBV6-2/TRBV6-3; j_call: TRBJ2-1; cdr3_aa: CASTLQGRYNEQFF; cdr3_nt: TGTGCCAGCACCCTACAGGGGAGGTACAATGAGCAGTTCTTC
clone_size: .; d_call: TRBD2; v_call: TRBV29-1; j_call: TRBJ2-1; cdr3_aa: CSARTSGLYNEQFF; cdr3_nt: TGCAGCGCCCGGACTAGCGGCCTCTACAATGAGCAGTTCTTC
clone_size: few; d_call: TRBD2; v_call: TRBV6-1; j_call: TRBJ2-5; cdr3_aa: CASSQLTSGHLRETQYF; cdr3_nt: TGTGCCAGCAGTCAACTGACTAGCGGCCACCTCCGGGAGACCCAGTACTTC
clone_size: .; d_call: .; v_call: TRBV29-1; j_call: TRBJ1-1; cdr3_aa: CSVEVATNTEAFF; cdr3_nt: TGCAGCGTTGAAGTGGCGACAAACACTGAAGCTTTCTTT
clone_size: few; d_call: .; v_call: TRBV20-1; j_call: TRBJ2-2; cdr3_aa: CSAMPGVNTGELFF; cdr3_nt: TGCAGTGCCATGCCAGGGGTGAACACCGGGGAGCTGTTTTTT
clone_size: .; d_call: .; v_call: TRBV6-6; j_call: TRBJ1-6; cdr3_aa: CASSFLRGRNSPLHF; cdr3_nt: TGTGCCAGCAGTTTTCTTCGGGGTCGGAATTCACCCCTCCACTTT
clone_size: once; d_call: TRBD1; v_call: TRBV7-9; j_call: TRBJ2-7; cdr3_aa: CASSQTGERSYEQYF; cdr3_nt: TGTGCCAGCAGCCAAACAGGGGAACGCTCCTACGAGCAGTACTTC
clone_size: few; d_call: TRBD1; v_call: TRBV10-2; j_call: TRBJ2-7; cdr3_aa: CASSKEGWTGYYEQYF; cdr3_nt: TGCGCCAGCAGTAAAGAAGGTTGGACAGGATACTACGAGCAGTACTTC
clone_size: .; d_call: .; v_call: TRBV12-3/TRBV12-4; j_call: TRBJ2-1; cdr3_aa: CASAGHRSYNEQFF; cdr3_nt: TGTGCCAGCGCGGGACACCGCTCCTACAATGAGCAGTTCTTC
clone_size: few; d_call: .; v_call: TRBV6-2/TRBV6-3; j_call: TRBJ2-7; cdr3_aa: CASSYGVDSYEQYF; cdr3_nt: TGTGCCAGCAGTTACGGGGTCGACTCCTACGAGCAGTACTTC
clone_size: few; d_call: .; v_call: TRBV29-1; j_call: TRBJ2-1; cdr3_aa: CSVVGSANEQFF; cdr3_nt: TGCAGCGTTGTTGGTAGTGCCAATGAGCAGTTCTTC
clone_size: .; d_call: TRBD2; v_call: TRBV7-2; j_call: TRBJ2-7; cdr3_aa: CASSSAGTSAYEQYF; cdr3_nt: TGTGCCAGCAGCTCAGCCGGGACTAGCGCCTACGAGCAGTACTTC
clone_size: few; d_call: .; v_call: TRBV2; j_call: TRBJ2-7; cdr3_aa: CASSERVTYEQYF; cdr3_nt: TGTGCCAGCAGTGAGCGGGTGACCTACGAGCAGTACTTC
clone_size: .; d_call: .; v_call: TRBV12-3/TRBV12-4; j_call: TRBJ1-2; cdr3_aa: CASRPGGGMGDYTF; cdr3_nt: TGTGCCAGCAGGCCAGGTGGGGGGATGGGTGACTACACCTTC
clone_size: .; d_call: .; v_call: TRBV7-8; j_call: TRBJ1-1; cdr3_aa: CASSSGPGGTEAFF; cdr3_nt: TGTGCCAGCAGCTCGGGACCCGGGGGCACTGAAGCTTTCTTT
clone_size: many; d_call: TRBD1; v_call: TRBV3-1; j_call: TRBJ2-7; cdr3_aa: CASRQGVSSYEQYF; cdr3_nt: TGTGCCAGCAGGCAGGGGGTCAGCTCCTACGAGCAGTACTTC
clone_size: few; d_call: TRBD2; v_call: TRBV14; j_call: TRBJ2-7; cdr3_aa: CASSLRGGSLRYEQYF; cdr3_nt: TGTGCCAGCAGCCTACGCGGCGGGAGTCTGAGGTACGAGCAGTACTTC
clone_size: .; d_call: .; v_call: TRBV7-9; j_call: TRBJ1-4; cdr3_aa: CASSLALGVTNEKLFF; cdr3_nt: TGTGCCAGCAGCTTAGCGCTTGGGGTAACTAATGAAAAACTGTTTTTT
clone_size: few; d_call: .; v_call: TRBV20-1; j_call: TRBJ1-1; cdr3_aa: CSARVLGNTEAFF; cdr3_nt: TGCAGTGCTAGAGTTCTTGGAAACACTGAAGCTTTCTTT
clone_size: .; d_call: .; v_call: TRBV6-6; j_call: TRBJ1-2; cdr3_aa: CASSYSQGSYGYTF; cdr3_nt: TGTGCCAGCAGTTACAGTCAGGGAAGCTATGGCTACACCTTC
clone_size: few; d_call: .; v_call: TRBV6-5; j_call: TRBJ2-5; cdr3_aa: CASSYGVPGEETQYF; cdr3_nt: TGTGCCAGCAGTTACGGCGTCCCAGGAGAAGAGACCCAGTACTTC
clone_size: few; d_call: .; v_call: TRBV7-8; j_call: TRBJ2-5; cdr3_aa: CASSLGGTNQETRYF; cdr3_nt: TGTGCCAGCAGCTTAGGGGGGACAAACCAAGAGACCCGGTACTTC
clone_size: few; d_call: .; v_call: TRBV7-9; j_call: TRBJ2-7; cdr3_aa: CASSSDRQRGYEQYF; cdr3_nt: TGTGCCAGCAGCTCAGACAGACAACGGGGCTACGAGCAGTACTTC